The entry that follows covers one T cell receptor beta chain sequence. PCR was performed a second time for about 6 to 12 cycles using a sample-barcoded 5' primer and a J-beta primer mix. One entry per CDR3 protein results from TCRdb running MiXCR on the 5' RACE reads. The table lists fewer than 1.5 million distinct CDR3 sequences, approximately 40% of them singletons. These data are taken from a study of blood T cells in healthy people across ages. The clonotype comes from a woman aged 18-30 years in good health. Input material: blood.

The CDR3 DNA follows: TGTGCCAGCAACGGCAGGGGATCCTACGAGCAGTACTTC. This codes for CASNGRGSYEQYF. J is TRBJ2-7 and V is TRBV12-3 or TRBV12-4, with D tentatively TRBD1 (6 bases). The CDR3 contains 13 residues. V was clipped by 7 bases and J by 1 base, with 11 bases between them.